The 20 T cell receptor beta chains listed next were all sequenced from one sample in a study of T cells in Graves' hyperthyroidism and ophthalmopathy. The CDR3 regions of TCR beta were amplified from RNA transcripts. HTBI primers were the set used in a first-round RT-PCR of the TCR CDR3. TCRdb recomputed calls from the multiplex PCR reads with MiXCR, one row per CDR3 protein. The profile shows under 450,000 distinct CDR3 sequences, more than 15% of them singletons. What was sequenced was blood. Receptors originate from a woman in her late teens or twenties with Graves' hyperthyroidism.

V usage is TRBV7-2 and J usage is TRBJ1-2, with D possibly TRBD1 on 6 matching bases. This CDR3 spans 14 amino acids. The germline V and J ends were trimmed by 1 base and 4 bases, with 10 bases remaining between them. In germline, CDR1 is SGHTA, CDR2 FQGNSA. The CDR3 sequence: CASSLDGGVYGYTF. The CDR3 nucleotides are TGTGCCAGCAGCTTAGACGGGGGCGTCTATGGCTACACCTTC.

Many counts were recorded for this clonotype. This rearrangement joins TRBV28 to TRBJ2-7; D is unresolved. CDR3 length: 16 amino acids. From germline, CDR1 is MDHEN and CDR2 SYDVKM. Trimming removed 3 bases at V and 2 bases at J, with 17 bases between. The CDR3 DNA follows: TGTGCCAGCAGTTTCGATTGGCAGGAGCACACCTACGAGCAGTACTTC. Translation gives CASSFDWQEHTYEQYF.

This sequence joins TRBV20-1 and TRBJ2-1; 11 bases fit TRBD2. Germline loops: CDR1 DFQATT, CDR2 SNEGSKA (reference sequence). The CDR3 consists of 16 residues. With 2 bases clipped from V and 6 bases from J, the junction kept 9 bases outside the gene matches. CDR3 nucleotides: TGCAGTGCTAGATCCCTTACTAGCGGGAGTGGCAATGAGCAGTTCTTC. It is translated as CSARSLTSGSGNEQFF.

This rearrangement joins TRBV5-6 to TRBJ1-1; no clear D. Trimming stripped 0 bases from V and 8 bases from J, with 5 bases between. The CDR3 runs to 11 residues. The V gene's germline CDR1 is SGHDT and CDR2 YYEEEE. CDR3: CASSLAAEAFF. Here the CDR3 DNA reads TGTGCCAGCAGCTTGGCGGCCGAAGCTTTCTTT. Full variable domain (outside the CDR3, taken from reference TRBV5-6 and TRBJ1-1): DAGVTQSPTHLIKTRGQQVTLRCSPKSGHDTVSWYQQALGQGPQFIFQYYEEEERQRGNFPDRFSGHQFPNYSSELNVNALLLGDSALYLCASSLAAEAFFGQGTRLTVV.

To note about this clonotype: This may arise from a read error, as a much more abundant clone is one base away. CDR3 protein: CASSHGQGDEKLFF. The CDR3 region has the DNA TGTGCCAGCAGCCACGGACAGGGGGATGAAAAACTGTTTTTT. The V gene is TRBV7-8, the J gene TRBJ1-4, with TRBD1 identical over 10 bases. CDR3 length: 14 residues. V lost 5 bases, J lost 6 bases, and 3 bases stayed unmatched. The germline V gene has CDR1 SGHVS and CDR2 FQNEAQ.

This clonotype was seen repeatedly, ten times or more. The chain's CDR3 is CSAGSRQGNTEAFF. The CDR3 region has the DNA TGCAGTGCTGGATCCAGACAGGGAAACACTGAAGCTTTCTTT. This sequence joins TRBV20-1 and TRBJ1-1; 7 bases agree with TRBD1. With V trimmed by 5 bases and J by 2 bases, 8 bases remained unmatched. Germline V gene data show CDR1 as DFQATT and CDR2 as SNEGSKA (reference sequence). The CDR3 consists of 14 residues.

This clonotype was counted at least ten times. The V call is TRBV12-3 or TRBV12-4, the J call TRBJ2-7; the D gene is possibly TRBD2 (5 bases). The CDR3 totals 12 residues. The V end was cut by 3 bases, the J end by 3 bases, with 6 bases between. The CDR3 here is CASSFGGYEQYF. The CDR3 DNA follows: TGTGCCAGCAGTTTTGGAGGCTACGAGCAGTACTTC.

The table lists this clonotype with a few counts. This chain joins TRBV20-1 and TRBJ2-7; tentative D call: TRBD2 (5 bases). Between the trimmed V and J ends, which lost 2 bases and 1 base, there was a span of 9 bases. Germline V CDR1 and CDR2: DFQATT, SNEGSKA (reference sequence). CDR3 length equals 13 residues. DNA of the CDR3: TGCAGTGCTAGACTGGGGAGTTCCTACGAGCAGTACTTC. This sequence encodes CSARLGSSYEQYF.

This clonotype was counted many times. This chain uses TRBV12-3 or TRBV12-4 with TRBJ2-2; tentatively, D is TRBD1 (5 bases). Trimming pared 9 bases from V and 6 bases from J, leaving 14 bases between. The length of the CDR3 is 13 residues. CDR3: CASSGWSSGELFF. CDR3 sequence (DNA): TGTGCCAGTTCAGGGTGGTCGTCCGGGGAGCTGTTTTTT.

For this clonotype: Possible read error: a much larger clone is one base away. This chain links TRBV6-5 with TRBJ2-7; no clear D. CDR3 length: 15 residues. Germline loops: CDR1 MNHEY, CDR2 SVGAGI. The CDR3 spells CTSSYEAGNPYEQYF. CDR3 nucleotide sequence: TGTACCAGCAGTTACGAGGCAGGAAACCCCTACGAGCAGTACTTC.

This clonotype was recorded at least ten times. The V call is TRBV7-2, the J call TRBJ2-7; the D is unclear. The germline gives CDR1 SGHTA, CDR2 FQGNSA. The CDR3 is 11 residues long. Trimming cost V 7 bases and J 3 bases, with 7 bases left between them. The CDR3 nucleotides are TGTGCCAGCACCTCGAGCTACGAGCAGTACTTC. It specifies CASTSSYEQYF. Full variable domain (remainder filled in from reference TRBV7-2 and TRBJ2-7): GAGVSQSPSNKVTEKGKDVELRCDPISGHTALYWYRQSLGQGLEFLIYFQGNSAPDKSGLPSDRFSAERTGGSVSTLTIQRTQQEDSAVYLCASTSSYEQYFGPGTRLTVT.

This clonotype was detected many times. The chain links TRBV2 to TRBJ2-6; D not resolved. This CDR3 contains 14 residues. V lost 4 bases and J lost 3, with 7 bases in between. The germline V gene has CDR1 SNHLY and CDR2 FYNNEI. Written as DNA, the CDR3 is TGTGCCAGCAGTGGAGGACGTGGGGCCAACGTCCTGACTTTC. It encodes CASSGGRGANVLTF.

The chain employs TRBV4-1 and TRBJ2-3, with TRBD1 identical over 7 bases. Germline V gene sequence: CDR1 MGHRA, CDR2 YSYEKL. V was pared by 6 bases and J by 4 bases, with 10 bases of the junction left unmatched. The CDR3 runs 15 residues. The CDR3 protein is CASSTDREKADTQYF. As DNA, the CDR3 is TGCGCCAGCAGTACTGACAGGGAAAAGGCAGATACGCAGTATTTT.

This chain joins TRBV29-1 and TRBJ1-2; D unresolved. CDR1 and CDR2 (germline): SQVTM, ANQGSEA. Trimming left V 7 bases short and J 3 bases short, with 15 bases between. The CDR3 contains 13 residues. As DNA, the CDR3 is TGCAGCGCGGGAGGACTGTTAGACTATGGCTACACCTTC. It translates to CSAGGLLDYGYTF.

This clonotype was counted at least ten times. The chain is built from TRBV3-1 and TRBJ1-5; 7 nucleotides agree with TRBD1. CDR1 and CDR2 (germline): LGHDT, YNNKEL (reference sequence). The CDR3 is 13 residues long. V was clipped by 4 bases and J by 9 bases; unmatched bases: 6. CDR3 sequence (DNA): TGTGCCAGCAGCCGAAACAGGGGAGCGCCCCAGCATTTT. Residues: CASSRNRGAPQHF.

A word on this clonotype: A single base separates this from a much larger clone, so it may be a read error. The chain uses TRBV11-2 and TRBJ2-1; D not resolved. Trimming pared 5 bases from V and 14 bases from J, leaving 22 bases between. Germline V gene data show CDR1 as SGHAT and CDR2 as FQNNGV. CDR3 length equals 14 residues. As DNA, the CDR3 is TGTGCCAGCAGCCCTGTCCGGCAGAGAATTCTCGAGTTCTTC. Its protein is CASSPVRQRILEFF.

This clonotype was observed many times. The chain has TRBV6-2 or TRBV6-3 and TRBJ2-7; 7 bases fit TRBD1. This CDR3 is 13 amino acids long. The V segment lost 6 bases and the J segment 2 bases; nucleotides outside the gene matches: 4. CDR1 is MNHEY and CDR2 is SVGEGT in the germline V gene. CDR3 sequence reads: CASRQGPAYEQYF. CDR3 DNA: TGTGCCAGCAGACAGGGGCCTGCCTACGAGCAGTACTTC.

In this sample, this clonotype turned up many times. This chain links TRBV7-2 with TRBJ1-1, with TRBD1 matching over 7 bases. V shed 5 bases, J shed 8 bases, and the junction held 5 bases outside the gene matches. Germline assignment: CDR1 SGHTA and CDR2 FQGNSA. The CDR3 is made up of 12 amino acids. The CDR3 DNA follows: TGTGCCAGCAGCCTTCCAGGGGGAGAAGCTTTCTTT. This encodes CASSLPGGEAFF.

This clonotype was recorded at least ten times. The chain couples TRBV7-2 to TRBJ1-2, with a tentative D call TRBD1 (6 bases). CDR1 and CDR2 from the germline V gene are SGHTA and FQGNSA. This CDR3 contains 13 residues. The V gene lost 2 bases and the J gene lost 8 bases, with 12 bases spanning the gap. The DNA of the CDR3 is TGTGCCAGCAGCTTACCGGGGGGCGCCGGCTACACCTTC. Translating it yields CASSLPGGAGYTF.

A word on this clonotype: One end of the junction is discordant with germline, which a read error may explain. The V gene is TRBV27, the J gene TRBJ2-1; 12 bases agree with TRBD2. The CDR3 runs to 16 residues. The germline V gene encodes CDR1 MNHEY and CDR2 SMNVEV (reference sequence). CDR3 nucleotides: TGTGCCAGCACCTTTCTGGCTAGCGGGAGGGCCGTTAATTTGATCTTC. Translation gives CASTFLASGRAVNLIF.